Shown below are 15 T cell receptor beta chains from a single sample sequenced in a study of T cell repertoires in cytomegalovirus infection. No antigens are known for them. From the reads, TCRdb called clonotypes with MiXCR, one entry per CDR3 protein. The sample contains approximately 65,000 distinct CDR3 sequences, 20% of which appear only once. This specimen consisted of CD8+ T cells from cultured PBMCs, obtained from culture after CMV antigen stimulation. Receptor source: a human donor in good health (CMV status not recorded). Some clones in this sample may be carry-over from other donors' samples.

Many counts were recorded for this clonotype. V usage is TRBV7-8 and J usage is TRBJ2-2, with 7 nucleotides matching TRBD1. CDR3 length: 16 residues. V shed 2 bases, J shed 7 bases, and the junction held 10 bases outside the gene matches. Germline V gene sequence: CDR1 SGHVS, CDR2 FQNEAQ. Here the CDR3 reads CASSLLQGSRGGELFF. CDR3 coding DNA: TGTGCCAGCAGCTTACTACAGGGGTCTCGAGGCGGGGAGCTGTTTTTT.

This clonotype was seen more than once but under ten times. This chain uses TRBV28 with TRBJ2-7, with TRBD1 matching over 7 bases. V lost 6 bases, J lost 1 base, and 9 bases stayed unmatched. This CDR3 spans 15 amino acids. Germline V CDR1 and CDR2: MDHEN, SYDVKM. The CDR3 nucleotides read TGTGCCAGCAGCCCCGGGACAGCAAGTTCCTACGAGCAGTACTTC. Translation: CASSPGTASSYEQYF.

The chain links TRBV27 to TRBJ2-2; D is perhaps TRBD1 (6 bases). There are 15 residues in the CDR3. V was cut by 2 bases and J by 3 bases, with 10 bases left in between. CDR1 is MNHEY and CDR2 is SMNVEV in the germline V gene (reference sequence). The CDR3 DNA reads TGTGCCAGCAGTTTAAGGGGGTTGGACACCGGGGAGCTGTTTTTT. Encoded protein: CASSLRGLDTGELFF.

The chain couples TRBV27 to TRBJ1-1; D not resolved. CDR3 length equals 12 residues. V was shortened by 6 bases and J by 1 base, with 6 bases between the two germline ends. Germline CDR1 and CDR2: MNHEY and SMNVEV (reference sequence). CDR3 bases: TGTGCCAGCAGGGGTGGGAACACTGAAGCTTTCTTT. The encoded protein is CASRGGNTEAFF.

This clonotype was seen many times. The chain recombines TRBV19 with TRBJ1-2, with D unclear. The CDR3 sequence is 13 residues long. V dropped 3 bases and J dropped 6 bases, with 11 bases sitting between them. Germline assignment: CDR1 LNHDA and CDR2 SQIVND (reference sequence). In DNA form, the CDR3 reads TGTGCCAGTAGTATCCGGGCGTCGGATGGCTACACCTTC. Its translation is CASSIRASDGYTF.

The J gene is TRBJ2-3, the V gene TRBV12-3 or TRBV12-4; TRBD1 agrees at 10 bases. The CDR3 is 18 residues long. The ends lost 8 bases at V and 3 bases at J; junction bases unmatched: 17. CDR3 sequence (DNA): TGTGCCAGCGCCTCGATACGTCGGGGACAGGGGTGGACAGATACGCAGTATTTT. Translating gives CASASIRRGQGWTDTQYF.

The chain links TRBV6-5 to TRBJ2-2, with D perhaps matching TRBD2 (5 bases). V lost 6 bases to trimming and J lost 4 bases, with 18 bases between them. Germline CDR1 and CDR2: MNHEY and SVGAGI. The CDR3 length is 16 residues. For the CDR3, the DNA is TGTGCCAGCAGCTACCAAGAACCCGCGGGCACCGGGGAGCTGTTTTTT. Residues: CASSYQEPAGTGELFF.

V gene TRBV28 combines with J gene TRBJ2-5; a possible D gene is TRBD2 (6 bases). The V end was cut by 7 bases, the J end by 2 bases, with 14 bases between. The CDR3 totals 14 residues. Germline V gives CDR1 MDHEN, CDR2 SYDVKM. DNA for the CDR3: TGTGCCAGCAACAAAATGGGGGGTCAAGAGACCCAGTACTTC. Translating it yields CASNKMGGQETQYF.

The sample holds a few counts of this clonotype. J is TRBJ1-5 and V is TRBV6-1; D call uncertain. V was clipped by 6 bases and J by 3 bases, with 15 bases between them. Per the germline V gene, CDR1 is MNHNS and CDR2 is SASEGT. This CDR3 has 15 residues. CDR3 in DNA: TGTGCCAGCAGCCCCACGGGATTCAACAATCAGCCCCAGCATTTT. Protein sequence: CASSPTGFNNQPQHF.

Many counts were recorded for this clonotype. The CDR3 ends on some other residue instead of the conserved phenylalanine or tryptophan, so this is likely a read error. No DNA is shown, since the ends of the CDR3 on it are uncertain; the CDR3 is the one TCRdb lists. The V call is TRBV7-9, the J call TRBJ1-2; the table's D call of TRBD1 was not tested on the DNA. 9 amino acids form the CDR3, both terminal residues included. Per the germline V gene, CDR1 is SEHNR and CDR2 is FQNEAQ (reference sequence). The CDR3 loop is CASSSRGWS.

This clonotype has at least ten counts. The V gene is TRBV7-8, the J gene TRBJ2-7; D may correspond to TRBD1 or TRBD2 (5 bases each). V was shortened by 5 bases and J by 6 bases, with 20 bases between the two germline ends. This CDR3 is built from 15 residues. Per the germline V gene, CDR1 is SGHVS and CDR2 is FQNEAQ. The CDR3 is CASSQGTSGHAEQYV. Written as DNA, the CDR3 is TGTGCCAGCAGCCAAGGGACGTCCGGCCACGCCGAGCAGTACGTC.

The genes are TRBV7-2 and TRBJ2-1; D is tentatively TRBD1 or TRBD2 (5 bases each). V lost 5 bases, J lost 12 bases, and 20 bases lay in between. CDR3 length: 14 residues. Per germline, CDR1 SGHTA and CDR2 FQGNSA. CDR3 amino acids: CASSPRGAVVGQFF. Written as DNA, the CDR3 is TGTGCCAGCAGCCCCCGGGGCGCGGTAGTCGGGCAGTTCTTC.

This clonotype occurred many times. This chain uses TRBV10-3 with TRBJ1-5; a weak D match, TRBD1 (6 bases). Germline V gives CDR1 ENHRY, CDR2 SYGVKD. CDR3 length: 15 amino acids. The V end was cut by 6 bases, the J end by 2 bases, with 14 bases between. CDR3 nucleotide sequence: TGTGCCATCAGCCCGACAGGTGGTGGCAATCAGCCCCAGCATTTT. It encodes CAISPTGGGNQPQHF.

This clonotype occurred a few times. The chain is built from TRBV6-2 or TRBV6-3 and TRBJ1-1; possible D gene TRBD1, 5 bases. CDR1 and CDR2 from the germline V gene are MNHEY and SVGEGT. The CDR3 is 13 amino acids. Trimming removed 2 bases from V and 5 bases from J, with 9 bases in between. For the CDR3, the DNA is TGTGCCAGCAGTTACGGTAGGGGAACTGAAGCTTTCTTT. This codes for CASSYGRGTEAFF.

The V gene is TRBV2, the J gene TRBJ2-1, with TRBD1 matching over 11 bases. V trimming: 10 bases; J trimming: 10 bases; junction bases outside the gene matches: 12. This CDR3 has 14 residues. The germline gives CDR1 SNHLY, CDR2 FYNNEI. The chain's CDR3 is CANSRDRGSPEQFF. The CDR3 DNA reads TGTGCCAACTCCCGGGACAGGGGGAGCCCCGAGCAGTTCTTC.